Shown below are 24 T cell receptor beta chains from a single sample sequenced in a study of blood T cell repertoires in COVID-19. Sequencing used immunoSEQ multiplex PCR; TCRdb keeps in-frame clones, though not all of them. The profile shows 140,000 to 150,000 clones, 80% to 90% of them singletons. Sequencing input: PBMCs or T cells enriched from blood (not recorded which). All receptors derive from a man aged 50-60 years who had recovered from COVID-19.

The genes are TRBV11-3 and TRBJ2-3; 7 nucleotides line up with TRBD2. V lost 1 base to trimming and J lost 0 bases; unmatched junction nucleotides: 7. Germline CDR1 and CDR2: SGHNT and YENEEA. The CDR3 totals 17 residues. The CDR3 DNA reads TGTGCCAGCAGCTTAGTCTTGGGGGGGGTCAGCACAGATACGCAGTATTTT. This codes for CASSLVLGGVSTDTQYF.

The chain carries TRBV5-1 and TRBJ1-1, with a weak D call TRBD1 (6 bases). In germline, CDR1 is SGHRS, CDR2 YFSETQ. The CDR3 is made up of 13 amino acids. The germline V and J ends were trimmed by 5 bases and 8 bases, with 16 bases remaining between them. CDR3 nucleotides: TGCGCCAGCAGGTTACAGGGTACTTCGGAAGCTTTCTTT. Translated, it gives CASRLQGTSEAFF.

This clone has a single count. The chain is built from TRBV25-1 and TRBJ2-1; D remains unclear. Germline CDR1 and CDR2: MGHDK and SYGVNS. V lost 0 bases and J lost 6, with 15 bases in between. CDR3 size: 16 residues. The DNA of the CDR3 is TGTGCCAGCAGTGAATACGGTAGAAGAAACGGCAATGAGCAGTTCTTC. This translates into CASSEYGRRNGNEQFF.

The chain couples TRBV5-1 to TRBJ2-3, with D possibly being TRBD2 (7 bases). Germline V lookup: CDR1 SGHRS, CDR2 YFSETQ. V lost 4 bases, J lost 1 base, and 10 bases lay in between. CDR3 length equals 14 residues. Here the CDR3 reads CASSQGGGTDTQYF. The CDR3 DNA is TGCGCCAGCAGCCAAGGGGGGGGCACAGATACGCAGTATTTT.

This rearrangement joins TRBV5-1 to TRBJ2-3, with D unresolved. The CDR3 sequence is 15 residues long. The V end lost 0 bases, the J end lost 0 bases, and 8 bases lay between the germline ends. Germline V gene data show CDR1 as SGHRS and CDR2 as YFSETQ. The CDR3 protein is CASSLVGPSTDTQYF. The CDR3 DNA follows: TGCGCCAGCAGCTTGGTTGGGCCAAGCACAGATACGCAGTATTTT.

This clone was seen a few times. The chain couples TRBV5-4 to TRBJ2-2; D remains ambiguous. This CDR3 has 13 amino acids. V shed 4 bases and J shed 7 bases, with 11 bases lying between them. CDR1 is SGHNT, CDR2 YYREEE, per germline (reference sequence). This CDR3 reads CASSQYGGGELFF. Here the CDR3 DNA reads TGTGCCAGCAGCCAGTATGGTGGCGGGGAGCTGTTTTTT.

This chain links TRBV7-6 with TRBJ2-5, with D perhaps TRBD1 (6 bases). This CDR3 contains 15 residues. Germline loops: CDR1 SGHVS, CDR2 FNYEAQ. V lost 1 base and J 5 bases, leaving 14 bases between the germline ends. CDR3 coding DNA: TGTGCCAGCAGCTTAGAGGCAGGGGCTTGGGAGACCCAGTACTTC. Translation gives CASSLEAGAWETQYF.

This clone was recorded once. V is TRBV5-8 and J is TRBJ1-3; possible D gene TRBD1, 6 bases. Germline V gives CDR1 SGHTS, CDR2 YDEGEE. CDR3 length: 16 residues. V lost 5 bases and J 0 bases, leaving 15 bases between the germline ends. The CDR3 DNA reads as TGTGCCAGCAGAAACCGGGACACAAGCTCTGGAAACACCATATATTTT. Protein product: CASRNRDTSSGNTIYF.

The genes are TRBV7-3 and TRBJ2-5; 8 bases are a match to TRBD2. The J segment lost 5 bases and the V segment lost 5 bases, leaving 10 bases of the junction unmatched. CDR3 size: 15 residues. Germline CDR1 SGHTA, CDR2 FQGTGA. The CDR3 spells CASSVAPGGPETQYF. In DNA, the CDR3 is TGTGCCAGCAGCGTTGCACCGGGAGGGCCGGAGACCCAGTACTTC. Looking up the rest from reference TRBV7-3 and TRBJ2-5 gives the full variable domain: GAGVSQTPSNKVTEKGKYVELRCDPISGHTALYWYRQSLGQGPEFLIYFQGTGAADDSGLPNDRFFAVRPEGSVSTLKIQRTERGDSAVYLCASSVAPGGPETQYFGPGTRLLVL.

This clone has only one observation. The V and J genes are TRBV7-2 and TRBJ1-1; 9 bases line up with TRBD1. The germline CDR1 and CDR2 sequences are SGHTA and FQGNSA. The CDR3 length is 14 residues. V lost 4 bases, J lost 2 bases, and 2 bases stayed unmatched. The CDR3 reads CASSSQGANTEAFF. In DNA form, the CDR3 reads TGTGCCAGCAGCTCACAGGGGGCAAACACTGAAGCTTTCTTT.

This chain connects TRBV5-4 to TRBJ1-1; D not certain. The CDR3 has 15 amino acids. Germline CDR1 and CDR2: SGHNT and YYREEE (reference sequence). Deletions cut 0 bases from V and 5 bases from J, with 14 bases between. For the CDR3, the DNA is TGTGCCAGCAGCTTGGGACACGTTGGAGGAACTGAAGCTTTCTTT. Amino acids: CASSLGHVGGTEAFF. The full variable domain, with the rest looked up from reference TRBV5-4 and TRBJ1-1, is ETGVTQSPTHLIKTRGQQVTLRCSSQSGHNTVSWYQQALGQGPQFIFQYYREEENGRGNFPPRFSGLQFPNYSSELNVNALELDDSALYLCASSLGHVGGTEAFFGQGTRLTVV.

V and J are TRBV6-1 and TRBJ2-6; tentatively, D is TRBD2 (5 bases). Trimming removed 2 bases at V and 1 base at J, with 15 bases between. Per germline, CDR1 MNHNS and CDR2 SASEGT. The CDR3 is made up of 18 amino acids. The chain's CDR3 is CASSEQLVLGSGANVLTF. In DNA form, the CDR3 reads TGTGCCAGCAGTGAACAACTAGTTTTGGGATCTGGGGCCAACGTCCTGACTTTC.

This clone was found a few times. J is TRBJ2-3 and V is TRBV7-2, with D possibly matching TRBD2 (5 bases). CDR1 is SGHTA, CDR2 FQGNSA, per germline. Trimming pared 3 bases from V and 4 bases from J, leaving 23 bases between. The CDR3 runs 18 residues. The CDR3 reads CASSFAIWSDPGSDTQYF. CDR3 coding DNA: TGTGCCAGCAGCTTCGCCATCTGGTCGGACCCGGGATCAGATACGCAGTATTTT. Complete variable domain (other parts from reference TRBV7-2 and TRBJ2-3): GAGVSQSPSNKVTEKGKDVELRCDPISGHTALYWYRQSLGQGLEFLIYFQGNSAPDKSGLPSDRFSAERTGGSVSTLTIQRTQQEDSAVYLCASSFAIWSDPGSDTQYFGPGTRLTVL.

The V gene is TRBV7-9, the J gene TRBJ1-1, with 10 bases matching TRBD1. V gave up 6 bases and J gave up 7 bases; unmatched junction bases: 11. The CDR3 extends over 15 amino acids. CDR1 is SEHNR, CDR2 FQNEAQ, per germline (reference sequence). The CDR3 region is CASSPVTGGLSEAFF. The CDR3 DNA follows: TGTGCCAGCAGTCCCGTGACAGGGGGCTTGAGTGAAGCTTTCTTT.

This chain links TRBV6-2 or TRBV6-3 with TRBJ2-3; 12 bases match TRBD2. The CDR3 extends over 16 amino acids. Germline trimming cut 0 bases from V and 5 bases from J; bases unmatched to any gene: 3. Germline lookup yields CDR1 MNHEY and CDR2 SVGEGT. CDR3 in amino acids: CASSYSLAGGRDTQYF. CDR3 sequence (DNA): TGTGCCAGCAGTTACTCCCTAGCGGGGGGGCGAGATACGCAGTATTTT.

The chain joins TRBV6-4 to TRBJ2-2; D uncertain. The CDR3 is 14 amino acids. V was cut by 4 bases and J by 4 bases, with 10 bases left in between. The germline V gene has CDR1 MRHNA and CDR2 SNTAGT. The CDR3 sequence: CASSALLGTGELFF. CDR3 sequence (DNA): TGTGCCAGCAGTGCCCTTCTCGGCACCGGGGAGCTGTTTTTT.

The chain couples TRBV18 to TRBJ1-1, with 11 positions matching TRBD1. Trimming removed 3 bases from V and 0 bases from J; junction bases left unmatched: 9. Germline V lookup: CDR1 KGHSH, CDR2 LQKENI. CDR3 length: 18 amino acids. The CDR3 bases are TGTGCCAGCTCACCCACCCAGGACAGGGGGCTCATGAACACTGAAGCTTTCTTT. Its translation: CASSPTQDRGLMNTEAFF.

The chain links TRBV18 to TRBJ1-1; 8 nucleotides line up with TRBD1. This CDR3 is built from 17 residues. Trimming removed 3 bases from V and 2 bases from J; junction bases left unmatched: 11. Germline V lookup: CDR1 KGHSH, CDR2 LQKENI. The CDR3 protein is CASSPSPRTGPNTEAFF. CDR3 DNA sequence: TGTGCCAGCTCACCGTCCCCTAGGACAGGGCCAAACACTGAAGCTTTCTTT. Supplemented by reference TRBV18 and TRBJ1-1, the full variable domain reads NAGVMQNPRHLVRRRGQEARLRCSPMKGHSHVYWYRQLPEEGLKFMVYLQKENIIDESGMPKERFSAEFPKEGPSILRIQQVVRGDSAAYFCASSPSPRTGPNTEAFFGQGTRLTVV.

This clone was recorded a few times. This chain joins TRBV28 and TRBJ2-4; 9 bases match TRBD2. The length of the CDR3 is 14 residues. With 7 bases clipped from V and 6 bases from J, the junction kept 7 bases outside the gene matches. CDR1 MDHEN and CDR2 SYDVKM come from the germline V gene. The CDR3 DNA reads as TGTGCCAGCATCTCTAGCGGGAACGGAAACATTCAGTACTTC. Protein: CASISSGNGNIQYF.

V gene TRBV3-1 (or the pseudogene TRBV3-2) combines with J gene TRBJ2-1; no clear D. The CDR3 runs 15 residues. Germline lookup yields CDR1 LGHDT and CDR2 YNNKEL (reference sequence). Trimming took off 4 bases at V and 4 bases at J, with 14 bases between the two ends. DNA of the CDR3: TGTGCCAGCAGCCCAAGCACTTCTTATTACAATGAGCAGTTCTTC. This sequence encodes CASSPSTSYYNEQFF.

As DNA, the CDR3 is TGTGCCATCTCTCGGGGGGAATCACCCCTCCACTTT. Translation gives CAISRGESPLHF. The gene calls are TRBV10-3 and TRBJ1-6; a possible D gene is TRBD1 (5 bases). Germline loops: CDR1 ENHRY, CDR2 SYGVKD. The CDR3 is made up of 12 amino acids. V was clipped by 8 bases and J by 10 bases, with 12 bases between them.

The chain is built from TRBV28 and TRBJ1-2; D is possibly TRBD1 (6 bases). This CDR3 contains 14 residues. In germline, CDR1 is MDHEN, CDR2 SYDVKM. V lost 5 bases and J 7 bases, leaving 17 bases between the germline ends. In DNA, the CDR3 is TGTGCCAGCAGTAGAGGGGGGGTAGGGAGTGGCTACACCTTC. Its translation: CASSRGGVGSGYTF.

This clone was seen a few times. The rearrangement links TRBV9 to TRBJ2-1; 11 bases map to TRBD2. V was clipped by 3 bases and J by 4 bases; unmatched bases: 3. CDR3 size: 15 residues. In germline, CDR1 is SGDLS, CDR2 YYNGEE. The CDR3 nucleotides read TGTGCCAGCAGCGCGGGACTAGCGGAATACAATGAGCAGTTCTTC. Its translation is CASSAGLAEYNEQFF. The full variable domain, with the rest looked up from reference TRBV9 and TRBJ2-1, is DSGVTQTPKHLITATGQRVTLRCSPRSGDLSVYWYQQSLDQGLQFLIQYYNGEERAKGNILERFSAQQFPDLHSELNLSSLELGDSALYFCASSAGLAEYNEQFFGPGTRLTVL.

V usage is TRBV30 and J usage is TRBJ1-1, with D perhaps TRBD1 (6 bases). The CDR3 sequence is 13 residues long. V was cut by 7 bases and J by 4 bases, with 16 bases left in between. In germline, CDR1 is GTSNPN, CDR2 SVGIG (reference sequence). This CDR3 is CAFLTGTGTEAFF. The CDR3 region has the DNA TGTGCCTTCCTAACAGGGACGGGCACTGAAGCTTTCTTT.